This TCR beta chain was profiled in a study of shared clonotypes between healthy human individuals. Deep level was the assay's run setting. Profiled with immunoSEQ multiplex PCR; TCRdb holds only in-frame clones, not every one. The data show 2 million to 2.5 million clones, approximately 94% seen once. The CDR3 has 12 amino acids. Deletions cut 7 bases from V and 8 bases from J, with 12 bases between. CDR1 and CDR2 from the germline V gene are SNHLY and FYNNEI. The specimen sequenced was naive CD4+ T cells sorted from blood. Subset given: CD45RA+ positively selected. J is TRBJ1-5 and V is TRBV2, with TRBD1 as a possible D gene (5 bases). The source of this sequence is a man younger than 35 in good health. In nucleotides, the CDR3 is TGTGCCAGCAATCTTGGGGCCGAGCCCCAGCATTTT. Amino acid sequence: CASNLGAEPQHF.